The clone carrying this TCR beta chain appeared many times. Antigen unknown. Construction of the TCR beta libraries employed iRepertoire HTBI primers in conjunction with Arm-PCR of CDR3 regions. TCRdb reanalysed the multiplex PCR reads using MiXCR and keeps one entry per CDR3 protein. The sample lists 420,000 or so distinct CDR3 sequences, over 15% occurring once. This specimen comes from a study of regulatory T cells in long-lasting Graves disease. Time point indicated: newly diagnosed GD, antithyroid drugs for less than 3 months. PBMC-extracted RNA yielded the TCR library. General study points: Limited sample numbers may have lowered accuracy. Persistent disease was associated with favored TRBV28 usage and with favored use of TRBJ1-2 and TRBJ2-5.

The CDR3 is 14 residues long. The germline V gene encodes CDR1 SNHLY and CDR2 FYNNEI. Deletions cut 7 bases from V and 0 bases from J, with 12 bases between. Another study also made use of these data, one on T cells in Graves' hyperthyroidism and ophthalmopathy.

This receptor was taken from a young woman with Graves disease. This sample comprised peripheral blood mononuclear cells (PBMCs), obtained at new diagnosis, from a patient treated with antithyroid drugs. The V gene is TRBV2, the J gene TRBJ1-1; D call uncertain. CDR3 residues: CASTDGPMNTEAFF. The CDR3 DNA follows: TGTGCCAGCACCGATGGGCCGATGAACACTGAAGCTTTCTTT.